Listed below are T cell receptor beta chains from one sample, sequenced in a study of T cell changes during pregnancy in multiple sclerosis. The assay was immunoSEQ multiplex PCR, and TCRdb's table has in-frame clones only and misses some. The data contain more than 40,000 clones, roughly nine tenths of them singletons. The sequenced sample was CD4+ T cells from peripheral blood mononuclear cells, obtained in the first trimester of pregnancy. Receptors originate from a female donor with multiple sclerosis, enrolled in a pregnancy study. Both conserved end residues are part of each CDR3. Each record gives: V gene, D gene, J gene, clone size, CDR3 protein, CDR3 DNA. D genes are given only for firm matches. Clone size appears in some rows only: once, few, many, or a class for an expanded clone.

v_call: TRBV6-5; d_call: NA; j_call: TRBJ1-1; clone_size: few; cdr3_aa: CASSQIGHLNTEAFF; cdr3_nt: TGTGCCAGCAGTCAAATAGGACACTTAAACACTGAAGCTTTCTTT
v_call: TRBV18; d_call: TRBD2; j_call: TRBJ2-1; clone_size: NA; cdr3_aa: CASSPTSGGYNEQFF; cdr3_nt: TGTGCCAGCTCGCCCACTAGCGGGGGATACAATGAGCAGTTCTTC
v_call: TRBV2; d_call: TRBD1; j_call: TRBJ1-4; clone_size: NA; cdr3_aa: CASGGQGARNEKLFF; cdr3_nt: TGTGCCAGCGGGGGACAGGGGGCCCGTAATGAAAAACTGTTTTTT
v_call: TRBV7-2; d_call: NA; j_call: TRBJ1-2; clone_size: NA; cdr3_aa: CASSLQYGYTF; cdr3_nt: TGTGCCAGCAGCTTACAGTACGGCTACACCTTC
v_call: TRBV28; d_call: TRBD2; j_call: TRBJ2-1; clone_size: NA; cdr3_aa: CASRGLGTNSYNEQFF; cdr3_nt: TGTGCCAGCAGAGGTCTAGGGACTAACTCCTACAATGAGCAGTTCTTC
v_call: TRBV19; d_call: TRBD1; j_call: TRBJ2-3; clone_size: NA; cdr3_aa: CASRITGGGNTDTQYF; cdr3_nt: TGTGCCAGTAGAATAACAGGGGGCGGAAACACAGATACGCAGTATTTT
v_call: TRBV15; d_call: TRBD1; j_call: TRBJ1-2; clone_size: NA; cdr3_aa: CATSRVEAGGAYGYTF; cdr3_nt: TGTGCCACCAGCAGAGTTGAGGCAGGGGGCGCCTATGGCTACACCTTC
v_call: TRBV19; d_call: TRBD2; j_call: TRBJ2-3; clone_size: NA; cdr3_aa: CASSKGLAASLSTDTQYF; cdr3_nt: TGTGCCAGTAGCAAGGGACTAGCGGCTTCCCTCAGCACAGATACGCAGTATTTT
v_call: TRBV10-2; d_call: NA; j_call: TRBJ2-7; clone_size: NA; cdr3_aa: CASSAGVYEQYF; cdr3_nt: TGCGCCAGCAGTGCAGGGGTCTACGAGCAGTACTTC
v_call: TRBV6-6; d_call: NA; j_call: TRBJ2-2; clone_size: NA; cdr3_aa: CASSYSKGAGELFF; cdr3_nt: TGTGCCAGCAGTTACTCAAAGGGGGCCGGGGAGCTGTTTTTT
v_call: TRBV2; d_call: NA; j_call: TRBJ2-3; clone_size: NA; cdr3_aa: CASSGDGTSTDTQYF; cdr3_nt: TGTGCCAGCAGTGGGGACGGGACTAGCACAGATACGCAGTATTTT
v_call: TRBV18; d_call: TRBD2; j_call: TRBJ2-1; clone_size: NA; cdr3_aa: CASSGLAGVYNEQFF; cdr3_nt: TGTGCCAGCTCCGGACTAGCGGGAGTCTACAATGAGCAGTTCTTC
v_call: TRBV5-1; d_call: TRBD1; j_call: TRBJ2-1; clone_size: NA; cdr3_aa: CASSRTGGAIGSYNEQFF; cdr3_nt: TGCGCCAGCAGCCGGACAGGGGGCGCCATCGGCTCCTACAATGAGCAGTTCTTC
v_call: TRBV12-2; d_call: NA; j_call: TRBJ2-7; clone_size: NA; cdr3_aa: CASRSGGPSYEQYF; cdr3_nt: TGTGCAAGTCGCTCGGGGGGACCGTCCTACGAGCAGTACTTC
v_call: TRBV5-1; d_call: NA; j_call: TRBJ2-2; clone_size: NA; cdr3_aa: CASSLASVGGELFF; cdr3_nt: TGCGCCAGCAGCTTGGCTAGCGTCGGCGGGGAGCTGTTTTTT
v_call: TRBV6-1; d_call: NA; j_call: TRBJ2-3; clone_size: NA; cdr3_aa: CASSEVGGQADTQYF; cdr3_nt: TGTGCCAGCAGTGAAGTAGGGGGACAAGCTGATACGCAGTATTTT
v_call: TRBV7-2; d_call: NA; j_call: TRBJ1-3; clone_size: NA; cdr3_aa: CASSRDSSSGNTIYF; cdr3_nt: TGTGCCAGCAGCCGGGACTCGAGCTCTGGAAACACCATATATTTT
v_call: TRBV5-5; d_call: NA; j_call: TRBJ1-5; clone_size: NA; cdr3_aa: CASSLEVRDLIVQPQHF; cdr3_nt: TGTGCCAGCAGCTTGGAGGTCAGGGATTTGATCGTCCAGCCCCAGCATTTT
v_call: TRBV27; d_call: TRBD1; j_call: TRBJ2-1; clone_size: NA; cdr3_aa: CASSVIGQGGGDEQFF; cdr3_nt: TGTGCCAGCAGCGTGATCGGACAGGGGGGTGGAGATGAGCAGTTCTTC
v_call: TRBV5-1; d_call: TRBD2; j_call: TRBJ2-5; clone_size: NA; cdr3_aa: CASSLLGTSGTKETQYF; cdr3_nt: TGCGCCAGCAGCTTGCTGGGGACTAGCGGGACTAAAGAGACCCAGTACTTC
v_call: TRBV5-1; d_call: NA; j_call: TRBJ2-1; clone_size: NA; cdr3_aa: CASSLDSRRNEQFF; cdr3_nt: TGCGCCAGCAGCTTAGATTCGCGGAGGAATGAGCAGTTCTTC
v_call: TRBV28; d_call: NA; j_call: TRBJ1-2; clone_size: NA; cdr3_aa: CASSSDRYYGYTF; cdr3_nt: TGTGCCAGCAGTTCGGACAGATACTATGGCTACACCTTC
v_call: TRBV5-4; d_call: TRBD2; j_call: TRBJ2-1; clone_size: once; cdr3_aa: CASSLGLAVPIYNEQFF; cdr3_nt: TGTGCCAGCAGCTTGGGACTAGCGGTACCTATCTACAATGAGCAGTTCTTC
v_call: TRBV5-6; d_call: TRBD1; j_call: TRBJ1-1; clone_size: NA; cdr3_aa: CASSPFDRGLAEAFF; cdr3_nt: TGTGCCAGCAGCCCGTTCGACAGGGGGCTAGCTGAAGCTTTCTTT
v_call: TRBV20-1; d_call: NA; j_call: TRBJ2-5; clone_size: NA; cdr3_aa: CSPSGEETQYF; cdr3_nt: TGCAGTCCCTCGGGGGAGGAGACCCAGTACTTC
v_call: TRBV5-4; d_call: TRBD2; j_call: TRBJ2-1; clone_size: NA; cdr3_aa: CASSLGGTRDEQFF; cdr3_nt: TGTGCCAGCAGCTTGGGTGGGACTAGGGATGAGCAGTTCTTC
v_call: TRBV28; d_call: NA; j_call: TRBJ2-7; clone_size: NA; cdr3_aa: CASSPGVGQGARGSGSPPWEQYF; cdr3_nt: TGTGCCAGCAGTCCCGGAGTTGGGCAGGGGGCGCGAGGTAGCGGGAGTCCCCCTTGGGAGCAGTACTTC
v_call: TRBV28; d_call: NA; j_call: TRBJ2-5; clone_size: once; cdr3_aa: CASSFGSGETQYF; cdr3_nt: TGTGCCAGCAGTTTTGGATCCGGGGAGACCCAGTACTTC
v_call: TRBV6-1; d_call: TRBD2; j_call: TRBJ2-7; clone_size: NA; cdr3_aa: CASSEDSAGGYEQYF; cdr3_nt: TGTGCCAGCAGTGAAGACTCGGCGGGAGGCTACGAGCAGTACTTC
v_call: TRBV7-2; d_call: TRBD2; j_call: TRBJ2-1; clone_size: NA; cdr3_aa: CASSPLAGVGNEQFF; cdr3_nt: TGTGCCAGCAGCCCACTAGCGGGAGTGGGAAATGAGCAGTTCTTC
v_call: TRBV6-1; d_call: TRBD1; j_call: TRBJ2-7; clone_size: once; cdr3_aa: CASSAPGQSYEQYF; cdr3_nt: TGTGCCAGCAGTGCACCGGGACAGTCCTACGAGCAGTACTTC
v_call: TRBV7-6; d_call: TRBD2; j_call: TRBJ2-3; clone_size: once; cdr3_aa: CASSLGTSGTDTQYF; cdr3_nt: TGTGCCAGCAGCTTAGGGACTAGCGGGACAGATACGCAGTATTTT
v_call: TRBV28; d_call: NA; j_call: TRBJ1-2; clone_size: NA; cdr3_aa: CASRSRQVGGYTF; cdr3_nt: TGTGCCAGCAGGAGCAGGCAGGTGGGTGGCTACACCTTC
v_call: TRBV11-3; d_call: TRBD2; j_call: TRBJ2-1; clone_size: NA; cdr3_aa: CASSLGLAGYNEQFF; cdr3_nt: TGTGCCAGCAGCTTAGGACTAGCGGGATACAATGAGCAGTTCTTC
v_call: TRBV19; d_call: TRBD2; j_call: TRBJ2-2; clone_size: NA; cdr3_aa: CASSIGMAGGHAGELFF; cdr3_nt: TGTGCCAGTAGTATTGGGATGGCGGGAGGTCACGCCGGGGAGCTGTTTTTT
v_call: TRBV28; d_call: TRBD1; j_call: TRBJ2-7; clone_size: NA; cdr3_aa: CASRKETGAKIYEQYF; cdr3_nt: TGTGCCAGCAGAAAAGAGACAGGGGCCAAAATCTACGAGCAGTACTTC
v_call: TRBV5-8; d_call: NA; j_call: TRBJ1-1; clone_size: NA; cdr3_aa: CASSLRPGENTEAFF; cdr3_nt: TGTGCCAGCAGCTTGCGGCCAGGGGAGAACACTGAAGCTTTCTTT
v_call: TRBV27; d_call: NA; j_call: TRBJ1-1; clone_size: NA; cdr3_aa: CASSPFGATEAFF; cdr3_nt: TGTGCCAGCAGTCCCTTTGGGGCGACTGAAGCTTTCTTT
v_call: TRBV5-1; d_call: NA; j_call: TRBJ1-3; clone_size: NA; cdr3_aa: CASSLAAGQGNTIYF; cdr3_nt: TGCGCCAGCAGCTTGGCTGCAGGGCAGGGAAACACCATATATTTT
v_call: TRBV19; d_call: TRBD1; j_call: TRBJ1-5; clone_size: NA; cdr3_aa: CASSLQGKGNQPQHF; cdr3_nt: TGTGCCAGTAGCTTACAGGGGAAAGGGAATCAGCCCCAGCATTTT
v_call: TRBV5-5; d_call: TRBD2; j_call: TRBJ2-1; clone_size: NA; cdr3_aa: CASSLVGLAGAEQFF; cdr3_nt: TGTGCCAGCAGCTTGGTGGGACTAGCGGGAGCTGAGCAGTTCTTC
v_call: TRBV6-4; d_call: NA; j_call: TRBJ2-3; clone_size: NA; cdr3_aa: CASSEGGLTDTQYF; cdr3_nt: TGTGCCAGCAGTGAAGGAGGACTTACAGATACGCAGTATTTT
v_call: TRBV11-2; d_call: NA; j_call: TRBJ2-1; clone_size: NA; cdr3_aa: CASSLKAGYNEQFF; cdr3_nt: TGTGCCAGCAGCTTAAAGGCCGGGTACAATGAGCAGTTCTTC
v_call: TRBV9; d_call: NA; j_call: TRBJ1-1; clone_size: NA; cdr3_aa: CASSVRVEGTEAFF; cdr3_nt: TGTGCCAGCAGCGTAAGGGTTGAGGGCACTGAAGCTTTCTTT
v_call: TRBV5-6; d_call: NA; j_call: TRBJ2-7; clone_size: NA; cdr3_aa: CASSSRGTAAYEQYF; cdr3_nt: TGTGCCAGCAGCTCCCGCGGGACAGCGGCCTACGAGCAGTACTTC